This TCR beta chain was documented in a study of beta chain features in type 1 diabetes (dated by TCRdb to the late 2010s). For the study in its entirety: Mean age, gender distribution, total cell number and subset yield did not differ between patients and healthy donors. A total of 107,917,701 sorted cells were examined across all samples, and the number of cells per subset was strongly correlated with RNA yield. The study compared TCRB repertoires of sorted circulating CD4+ T cell subsets between recently diagnosed type 1 diabetes patients and matched healthy donors. Whereas all 30 or so donors provided naive and central memory subsets, regulatory and stem cell-like memory subsets were isolated from just 8 patients and about 8 healthy donors.

From each donor, a single peripheral blood sample of 90 to 150 mL on average was drawn into heparinised tubes. A BD FACSAria II and a panel including CD45RO, CCR7, CD25, CD127, CD95 and CD27 were used to sort naive, central memory, regulatory and stem cell-like memory CD4+ T cells. A purity above 95% was achieved for all sorted populations. PBMCs were isolated immediately by Lymphoprep density gradient centrifugation and stained directly without culture. So that batch effects would be minimized, each experiment stained and sorted samples in pairs, pairing one healthy donor with one patient. All of the isolated RNA was reverse transcribed with the High Capacity cDNA Reverse Transcription Kit, so expressed TCRB transcripts were sequenced. Deep immunoSEQ sequencing was applied to naive, central memory and regulatory T cell samples, giving an average of around 3.4 million total reads per sample. Sorted cells were lysed in RLT buffer, and RNA was extracted using DNase-treated RNeasy Micro or Mini kits according to cell number. Each cell subset was processed separately to prevent cross-contamination, with patient and healthy donor samples processed together. The immunoSEQ multiplex PCR was used to amplify TCRB sequences from cDNA, yielding 87-bp fragments that span the CDR3 region. Sequencing of the amplicons was done on the Illumina HiSeq platform. Per the original workflow: Synthetic template baselines were used to correct PCR bias computationally, reads within Hamming distance 2 were collapsed, and singletons that could not be merged were discarded. Reads were aligned to IMGT to assign V, D and J genes, CDR3 length, and insertions or deletions at six rearrangement sites. Within each subset, clonotype counts were normalized to sorted cell number, after which true diversity and Gini coefficients were computed with the tcR R package. The overlap coefficient, calculated on TCRB nucleotide sequences, was used to quantify repertoire sharing. TCRdb mirrors the immuneACCESS table, restricted to in-frame sequences. Some clones are absent from its copies; in checked studies, under half trace to an unresolved V gene, and the reason for the others is unknown. The DNA gave D and trimming, while V, J and clone size come from that table. The sample profile shows approximately 130,000 clones; 17% of them were found once. The ten biggest clones cover around 2.7% of the sample.

The CDR3 measures 15 amino acids from cysteine to phenylalanine. Left in the record is the CDR3 DNA by itself, 45 bases read in frame from the first base. V was cut back by 2 bases and J by 1 base, leaving a gap of 12 bases between them. The germline V gene provides CDR1 KGHSH and CDR2 LQKENI. Results the study describes overall, beyond this receptor: In all four CD4+ subsets, TCRB CDR3 length was moderately but significantly shorter in type 1 diabetes patients. Shorter templates might be favored by PCR, yet because patient and control samples were amplified and corrected together, any such skew would affect both groups equally. Because cDNA was sequenced instead of genomic DNA, activated cells with high expression could be over-represented, although the groups did not differ in activation or CD3 levels. Naive, central memory and regulatory TCRB repertoires appeared to be more alike among patients than among healthy donors. Because small numbers of individuals were included in the HLA sub-analyses, any influence of HLA type on TCRB rearrangement was left unresolved. Fewer insertions and more nucleotide deletions at VDJ recombination sites were observed in patients with type 1 diabetes, implying thymic rearrangement abnormalities.

This clone was observed a handful of times. Its cognate antigen has yet to be identified. Per-base quality was not reported, and no clone a single base away is much larger than it. Other DNA sequences from this sample encode an identical CDR3 as well. The sample consisted of central memory CD4+ T cells from blood. The chain is assembled from TRBV18 and TRBJ2-7, with the D call perhaps TRBD1 or TRBD2, as 5 bases match in each case. The sequence derives from a man younger than 35 with type 1 diabetes. The DNA sequence reads TGTGCCAGCTCACCAGGGACGGCCTCATCCTACGAGCAGTACTTC. This sequence encodes CASSPGTASSYEQYF.